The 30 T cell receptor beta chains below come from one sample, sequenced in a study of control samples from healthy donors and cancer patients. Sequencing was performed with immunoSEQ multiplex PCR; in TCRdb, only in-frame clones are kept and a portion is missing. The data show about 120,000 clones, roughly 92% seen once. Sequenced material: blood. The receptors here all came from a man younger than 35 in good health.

CDR3 DNA sequence: TGTGCCATCAGCCAGGGTACTGACGGGGAGCTGTTTTTT. Translated, it gives CAISQGTDGELFF. The chain carries TRBV10-3 and TRBJ2-2; D is possibly TRBD1 (5 bases). The V gene's germline CDR1 is ENHRY and CDR2 SYGVKD. Deletions cut 6 bases from V and 7 bases from J, with 12 bases between. The CDR3 runs to 13 residues.

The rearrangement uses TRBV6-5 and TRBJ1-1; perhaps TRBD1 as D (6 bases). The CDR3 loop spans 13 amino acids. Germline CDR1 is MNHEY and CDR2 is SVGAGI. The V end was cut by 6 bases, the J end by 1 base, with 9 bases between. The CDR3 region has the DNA TGTGCCAGCAGAACAGGGACGAACACTGAAGCTTTCTTT. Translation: CASRTGTNTEAFF.

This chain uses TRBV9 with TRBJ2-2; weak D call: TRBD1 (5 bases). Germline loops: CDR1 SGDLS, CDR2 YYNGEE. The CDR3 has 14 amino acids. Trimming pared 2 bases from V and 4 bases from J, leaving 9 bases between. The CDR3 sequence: CASSVQGSTGELFF. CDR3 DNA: TGTGCCAGCAGCGTGCAGGGCTCCACCGGGGAGCTGTTTTTT.

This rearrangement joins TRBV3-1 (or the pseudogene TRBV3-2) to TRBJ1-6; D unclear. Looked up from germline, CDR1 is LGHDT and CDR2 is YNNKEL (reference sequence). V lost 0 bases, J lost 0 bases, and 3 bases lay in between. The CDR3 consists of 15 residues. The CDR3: CASSQDGSYNSPLHF. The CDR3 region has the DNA TGTGCCAGCAGCCAAGACGGCTCCTATAATTCACCCCTCCACTTT.

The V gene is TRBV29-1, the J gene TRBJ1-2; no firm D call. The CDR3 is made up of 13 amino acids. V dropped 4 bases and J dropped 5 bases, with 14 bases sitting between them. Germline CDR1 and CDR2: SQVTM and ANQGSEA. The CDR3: CSVVGGQRYGYTF. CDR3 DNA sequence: TGCAGCGTTGTGGGTGGGCAGAGGTATGGCTACACCTTC.

CDR3 DNA sequence: TGCGCCAGCAGACGCCCGGGACAGACTAACTATGGCTACACCTTC. As protein: CASRRPGQTNYGYTF. The genes are TRBV4-1 and TRBJ1-2; 7 positions agree with TRBD1. V was pared by 6 bases and J by 0 bases, with 7 bases of the junction left unmatched. CDR3 size: 15 residues. CDR1 is MGHRA and CDR2 is YSYEKL in the germline V gene.

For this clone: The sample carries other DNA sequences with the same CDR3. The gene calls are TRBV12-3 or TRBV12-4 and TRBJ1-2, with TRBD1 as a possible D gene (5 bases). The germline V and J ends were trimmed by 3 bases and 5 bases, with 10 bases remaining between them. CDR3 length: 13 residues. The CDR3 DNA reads TGTGCCAGCAGTTTTGGGGGGGGATATGGCTACACCTTC. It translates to CASSFGGGYGYTF.

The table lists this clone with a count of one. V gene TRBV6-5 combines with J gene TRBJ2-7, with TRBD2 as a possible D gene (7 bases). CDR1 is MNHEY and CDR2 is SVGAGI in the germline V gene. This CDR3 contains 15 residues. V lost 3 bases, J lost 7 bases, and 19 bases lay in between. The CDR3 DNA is TGTGCCAGCAGTTATAGGGCGGGGGCAATTGGAGAGCAGTACTTC. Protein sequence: CASSYRAGAIGEQYF.

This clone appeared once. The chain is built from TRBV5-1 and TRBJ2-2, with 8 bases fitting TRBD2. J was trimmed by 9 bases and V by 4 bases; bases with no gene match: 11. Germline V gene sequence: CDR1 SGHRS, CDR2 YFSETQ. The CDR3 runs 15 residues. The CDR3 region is CASSLLRGGPRELFF. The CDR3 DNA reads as TGCGCCAGCAGCCTTCTCCGGGGGGGCCCGCGGGAGCTGTTTTTT.

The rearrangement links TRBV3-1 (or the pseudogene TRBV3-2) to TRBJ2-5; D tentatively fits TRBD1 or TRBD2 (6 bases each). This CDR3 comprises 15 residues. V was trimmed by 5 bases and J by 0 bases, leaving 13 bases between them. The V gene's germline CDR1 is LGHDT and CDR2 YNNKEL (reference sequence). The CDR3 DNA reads TGTGCCAGCAGCTCAAGGGGGGCGGACCAAGAGACCCAGTACTTC. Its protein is CASSSRGADQETQYF.

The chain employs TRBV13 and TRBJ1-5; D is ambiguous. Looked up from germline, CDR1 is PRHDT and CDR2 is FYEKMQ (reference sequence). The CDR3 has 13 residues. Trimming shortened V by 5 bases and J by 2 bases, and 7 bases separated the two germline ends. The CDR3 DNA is TGTGCCAGCAGCCTTTATGGCAATCAGCCCCAGCATTTT. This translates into CASSLYGNQPQHF. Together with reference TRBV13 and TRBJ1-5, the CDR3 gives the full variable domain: AAGVIQSPRHLIKEKRETATLKCYPIPRHDTVYWYQQGPGQDPQFLISFYEKMQSDKGSIPDRFSAQQFSDYHSELNMSSLELGDSALYFCASSLYGNQPQHFGDGTRLSIL.

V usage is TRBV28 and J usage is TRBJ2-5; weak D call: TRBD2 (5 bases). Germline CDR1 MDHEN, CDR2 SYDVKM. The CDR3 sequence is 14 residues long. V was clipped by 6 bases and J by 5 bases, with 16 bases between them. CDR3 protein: CASSPPGESETQYF. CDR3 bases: TGTGCCAGCAGCCCACCTGGGGAGTCGGAGACCCAGTACTTC.

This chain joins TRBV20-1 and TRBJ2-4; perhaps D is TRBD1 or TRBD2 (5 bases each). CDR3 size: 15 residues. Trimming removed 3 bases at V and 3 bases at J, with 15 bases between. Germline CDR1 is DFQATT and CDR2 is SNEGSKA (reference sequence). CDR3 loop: CSASIWGKGKNIQYF. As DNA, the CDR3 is TGCAGTGCTAGTATTTGGGGGAAGGGCAAAAACATTCAGTACTTC.

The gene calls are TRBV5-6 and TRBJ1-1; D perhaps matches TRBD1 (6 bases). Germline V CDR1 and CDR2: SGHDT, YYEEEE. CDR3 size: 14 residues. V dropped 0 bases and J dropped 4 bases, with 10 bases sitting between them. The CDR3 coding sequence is TGTGCCAGCAGCTTGGTGGGGGCTCCCACTGAAGCTTTCTTT. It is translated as CASSLVGAPTEAFF.

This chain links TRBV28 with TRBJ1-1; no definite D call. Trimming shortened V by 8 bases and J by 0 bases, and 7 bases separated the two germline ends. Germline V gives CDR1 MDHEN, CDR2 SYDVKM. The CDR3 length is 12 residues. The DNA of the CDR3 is TGTGCCAGCTTCACTCTGAACACTGAAGCTTTCTTT. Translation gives CASFTLNTEAFF.

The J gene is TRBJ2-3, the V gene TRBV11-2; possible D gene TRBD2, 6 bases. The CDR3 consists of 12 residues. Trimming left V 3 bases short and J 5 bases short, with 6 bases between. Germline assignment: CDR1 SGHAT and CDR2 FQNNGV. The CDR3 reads CASSFGGDTQYF. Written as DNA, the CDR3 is TGTGCCAGCAGCTTCGGGGGAGATACGCAGTATTTT. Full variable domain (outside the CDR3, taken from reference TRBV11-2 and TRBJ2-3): EAGVAQSPRYKIIEKRQSVAFWCNPISGHATLYWYQQILGQGPKLLIQFQNNGVVDDSQLPKDRFSAERLKGVDSTLKIQPAKLEDSAVYLCASSFGGDTQYFGPGTRLTVL.

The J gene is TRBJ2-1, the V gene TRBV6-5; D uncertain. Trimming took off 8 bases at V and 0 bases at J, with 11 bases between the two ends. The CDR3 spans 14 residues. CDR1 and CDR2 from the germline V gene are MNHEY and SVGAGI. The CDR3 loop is CASWAASSYNEQFF. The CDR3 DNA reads TGTGCCAGCTGGGCAGCGAGCTCCTACAATGAGCAGTTCTTC.

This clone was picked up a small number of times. CDR3 nucleotides: TGTGCCAGCAGCTTAGGGACAGGGGATAACTATGGCTACACCTTC. Translated, it gives CASSLGTGDNYGYTF. V usage is TRBV7-6 and J usage is TRBJ1-2, with TRBD1 matching over 9 bases. Germline V gene lookup returns CDR1 SGHVS and CDR2 FNYEAQ. Unmatched junction bases numbered 1, after V lost 1 base and J lost 1 base. CDR3 length equals 15 residues.

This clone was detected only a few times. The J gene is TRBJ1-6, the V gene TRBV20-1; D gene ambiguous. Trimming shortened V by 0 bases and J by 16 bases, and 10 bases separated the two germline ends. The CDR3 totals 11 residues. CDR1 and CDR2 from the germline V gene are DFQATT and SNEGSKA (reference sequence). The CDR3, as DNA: TGCAGTGCTAGAGATGAGGGCCCTCTCCACTTT. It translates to CSARDEGPLHF.

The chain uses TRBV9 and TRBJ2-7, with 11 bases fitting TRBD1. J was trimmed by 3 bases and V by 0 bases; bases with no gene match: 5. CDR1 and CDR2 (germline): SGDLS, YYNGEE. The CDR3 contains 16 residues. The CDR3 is CASSVAGQGAIYEQYF. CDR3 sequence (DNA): TGTGCCAGCAGCGTAGCTGGACAGGGGGCGATCTACGAGCAGTACTTC.

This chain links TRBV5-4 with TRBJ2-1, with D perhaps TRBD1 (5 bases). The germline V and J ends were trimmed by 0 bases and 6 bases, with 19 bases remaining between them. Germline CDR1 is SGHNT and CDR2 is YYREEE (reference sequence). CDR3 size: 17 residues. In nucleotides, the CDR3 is TGTGCCAGCAGCTTGGGGAGTTTGAGTGGGGCAGGCAATGAGCAGTTCTTC. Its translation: CASSLGSLSGAGNEQFF.

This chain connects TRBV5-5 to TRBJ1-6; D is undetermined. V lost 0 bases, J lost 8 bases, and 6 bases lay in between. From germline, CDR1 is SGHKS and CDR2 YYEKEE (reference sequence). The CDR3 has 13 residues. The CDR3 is CASSLAADSPLHF. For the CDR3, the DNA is TGTGCCAGCAGCTTGGCCGCGGATTCACCCCTCCACTTT.

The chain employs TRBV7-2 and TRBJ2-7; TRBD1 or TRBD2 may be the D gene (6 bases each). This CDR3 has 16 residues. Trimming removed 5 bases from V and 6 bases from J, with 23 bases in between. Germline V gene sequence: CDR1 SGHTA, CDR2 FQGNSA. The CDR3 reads CASSPGGRGPPFEQYF. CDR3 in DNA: TGTGCCAGCAGCCCAGGAGGCCGGGGGCCGCCCTTCGAGCAGTACTTC.

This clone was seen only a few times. CDR3 amino acids: CASSERQGPQYF. For the CDR3, the DNA is TGTGCCAGCAGTGAAAGACAGGGCCCGCAGTACTTC. V and J are TRBV2 and TRBJ2-7; 7 bases align to TRBD1. Unmatched junction bases numbered 4, after V lost 2 bases and J lost 9 bases. This CDR3 comprises 12 residues. Germline CDR1 and CDR2: SNHLY and FYNNEI.

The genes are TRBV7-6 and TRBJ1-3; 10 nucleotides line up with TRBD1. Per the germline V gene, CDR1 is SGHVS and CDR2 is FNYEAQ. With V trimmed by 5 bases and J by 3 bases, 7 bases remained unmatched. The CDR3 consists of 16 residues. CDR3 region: CASSPLGQGIGNTIYF. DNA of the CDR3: TGTGCCAGCAGCCCACTGGGACAGGGGATTGGAAACACCATATATTTT.

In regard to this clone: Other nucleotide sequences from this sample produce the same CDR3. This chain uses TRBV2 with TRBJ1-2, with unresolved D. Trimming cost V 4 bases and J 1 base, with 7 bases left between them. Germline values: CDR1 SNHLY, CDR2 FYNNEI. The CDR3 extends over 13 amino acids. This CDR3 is CASSGTGNYGYTF. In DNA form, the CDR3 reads TGTGCCAGCAGTGGGACGGGTAACTATGGCTACACCTTC.

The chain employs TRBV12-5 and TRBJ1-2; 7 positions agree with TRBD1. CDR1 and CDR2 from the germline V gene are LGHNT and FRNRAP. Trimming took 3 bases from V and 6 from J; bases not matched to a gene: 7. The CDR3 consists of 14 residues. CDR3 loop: CASGLEGAANGYTF. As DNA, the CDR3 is TGTGCTAGTGGTTTAGAGGGGGCTGCTAATGGCTACACCTTC.

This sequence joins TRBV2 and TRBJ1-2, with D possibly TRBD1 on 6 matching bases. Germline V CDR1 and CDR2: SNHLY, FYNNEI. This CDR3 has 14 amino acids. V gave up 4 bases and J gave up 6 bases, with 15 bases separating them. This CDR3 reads CASSVNREGDGYTF. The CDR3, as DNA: TGTGCCAGCAGTGTGAATCGGGAGGGGGATGGCTACACCTTC.

The CDR3 is CAWSIGTSDNEQYF. For the CDR3, the DNA is TGTGCCTGGAGTATCGGGACTAGTGACAACGAGCAGTACTTC. The chain has TRBV30 and TRBJ2-7, with 8 bases matching TRBD2. The CDR3 loop spans 14 amino acids. The V segment lost 2 bases and the J segment 5 bases; nucleotides outside the gene matches: 8. Germline V CDR1 and CDR2: GTSNPN, SVGIG (reference sequence).

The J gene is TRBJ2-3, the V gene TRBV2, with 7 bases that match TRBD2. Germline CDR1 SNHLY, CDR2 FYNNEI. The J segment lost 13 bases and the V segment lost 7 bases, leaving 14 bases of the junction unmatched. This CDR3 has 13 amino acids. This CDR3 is CASNLGLLTSKYF. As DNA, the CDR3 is TGTGCCAGCAACTTGGGACTATTGACCTCGAAGTATTTT.